Listed below are T cell receptor beta chains from one sample, sequenced in a study of CD8 T cells in ankylosing spondylitis. TCRdb passed the 5' RACE reads through MiXCR, listing each CDR3 protein once. The table includes roughly 490,000 distinct CDR3 sequences, under 5.5% detected once. The sequenced material came from blood, either unsorted or a sorted T cell fraction (not recorded which). The receptors were sampled from a male donor with ankylosing spondylitis. Both conserved end residues are part of each CDR3. The D gene is left open where the match is weak. Size values are once, few and many counts, or a class for expanded clones, and some rows have none.

clone size	V gene	J gene	D gene	CDR3 DNA	CDR3 protein
few	TRBV4-1	TRBJ2-1	-	TGCGCCAGCAGCCAAGTCCCACCCGTCCGGGGGGCACACAATGAGCAGTTCTTC	CASSQVPPVRGAHNEQFF
many	TRBV20-1	TRBJ2-5	TRBD1	TGCAGTGCTAGAGCAGGGGGATTGAGGGAGACCCAGTACTTC	CSARAGGLRETQYF
many	TRBV5-1	TRBJ2-2	TRBD2	TGCGCCAGCAGCTACCCCCGGACTAGCGGGGCTGACACCGGGGAGCTGTTTTTT	CASSYPRTSGADTGELFF
many	TRBV28	TRBJ2-2	-	TGTGCCAGCAGTTTCTTTTCTACTAGACGCTTCACCGGGGAGCTGTTTTTT	CASSFFSTRRFTGELFF
few	TRBV5-1	TRBJ2-7	-	TGCGCCAGCAGCTTGGCCAAGGGTCGAGGGAACGAGCAGTACTTC	CASSLAKGRGNEQYF
many	TRBV18	TRBJ1-1	-	TGTGCCAGCTCACCAAGGGACACCTCTTCGGGGACTGAAGCTTTCTTT	CASSPRDTSSGTEAFF
many	TRBV7-8	TRBJ1-1	-	TGTGCCAGCAGCTCCCCAAAAAGGAACACTGAAGCTTTCTTT	CASSSPKRNTEAFF
many	TRBV6-2/TRBV6-3	TRBJ2-5	TRBD2	TGTGCCAGCAGTTACTCGATACTCCTAGCGGACCAAGAGACCCAGTACTTC	CASSYSILLADQETQYF
many	TRBV20-1	TRBJ1-5	TRBD1	TGCAGTGCTAGGAGCCTCGGGACAGAGTGGAATCAGCCCCAGCATTTT	CSARSLGTEWNQPQHF
many	TRBV6-5	TRBJ1-6	-	TGTGCCAGCAGTTACCGAGCCCGGGCACCCCTCCACTTT	CASSYRARAPLHF
few	TRBV24-1	TRBJ1-5	-	TGTGCCACCAGTGATTCCAGGGTTCAGCCCCAGCATTTT	CATSDSRVQPQHF
many	TRBV5-1	TRBJ1-1	-	TGCGCCAGCAGACTAGACAGGATGGCTTTCTTT	CASRLDRMAFF
many	TRBV5-1	TRBJ2-7	-	TGCGCCAGCAGCTTGGGGGGTTACGGGGCTTACGAGCAGTACTTC	CASSLGGYGAYEQYF
few	TRBV6-5	TRBJ1-1	TRBD1	TGTGCCAGCAGTTACTCCCGGACAGGGGGCTTCACTGAAGCTTTCTTT	CASSYSRTGGFTEAFF
few	TRBV6-1	TRBJ2-3	TRBD2	TGTGCCACCACTCTATTAGCGGGAGCGGCAGATACGCAGTATTTT	CATTLLAGAADTQYF
many	TRBV20-1	TRBJ2-7	TRBD2	TGCAGTGCTAGCGGGAGGTCTCTCGAGCAGTACTTC	CSASGRSLEQYF
many	TRBV28	TRBJ2-7	-	TGTGCCAGCAGTCCCGGGACAACCACCTACGAGCAGTACTTC	CASSPGTTTYEQYF
many	TRBV2	TRBJ2-5	-	TGTGCCAGCAGTGAAGGGGTCGGAGAGACCCAGTACTTC	CASSEGVGETQYF
many	TRBV29-1	TRBJ2-1	TRBD2	TGCAGCGGGGGGGGAAATGAGCAGTTCTTC	CSGGGNEQFF
many	TRBV4-3	TRBJ2-7	-	TGCGCCAGCAGCCAAGAGGAAGGGGGCGAGCAGTACTTC	CASSQEEGGEQYF
many	TRBV5-1	TRBJ2-1	-	TGCGCCAGCAGCTTGGGTGCGGGAACCTCCTACAATGAGCAGTTCTTC	CASSLGAGTSYNEQFF
many	TRBV4-3	TRBJ1-5	-	TGCGCCAGCAGCCAAGATTTGACCCCTTATTCACTGCCCCAGCATTTT	CASSQDLTPYSLPQHF
-	TRBV19	TRBJ1-5	-	TGTGCCAGTAGTAGGTGGACGGGGGAGAATCAGCCCCAGCATTTT	CASSRWTGENQPQHF
-	TRBV7-9	TRBJ2-2	-	TGTGCCAGCAGCCCTAGGCGGGACAGCGGGGAGCTGTTTTTT	CASSPRRDSGELFF
many	TRBV20-1	TRBJ1-6	-	TGCAGTGCTAGAGATGGGAGGGGCTCCTATAATTCACCCCTCCACTTT	CSARDGRGSYNSPLHF
many	TRBV27	TRBJ2-1	TRBD2	TGTGCCAGCAGTTTTACGGGAGGACGTAACCACCGTGAGCAGTTCTTC	CASSFTGGRNHREQFF